This record looks at one TCR beta chain sequence and its context. In the authors' workflow: Nucleated cell number was recorded as an estimate derived from reference gene primer amplification. TCRdb's copy holds only in-frame clones and misses some; the assay was immunoSEQ multiplex PCR. That table is the source of V, J and clone size, and D and trimming were worked out from the DNA. The sample has 130,000 to 150,000 clones, roughly 76% seen once. These data are taken from a study of blood T cell repertoires in COVID-19. The CDR3 runs to 19 residues. Trimming took 4 bases from V and 7 from J; bases not matched to a gene: 20. CDR1 is SGHVS, CDR2 FQNEAQ, per germline.

The material sequenced was peripheral blood. This receptor was identified in a human donor with acute or convalescent COVID-19. The donor label of this sample is uncertain. V usage is TRBV7-8 and J usage is TRBJ1-5, with 9 nucleotides matching TRBD1. The DNA of the CDR3 is TGTGCCAGCAGCTCAACATCTTTCCGGGACAGGGATATACGGCAGCCCCAGCATTTT. It encodes CASSSTSFRDRDIRQPQHF.